Following are 6 T cell receptor beta chains from one sample sequenced in a study of T cells in tuberculosis. Sequencing was performed with immunoSEQ multiplex PCR; in TCRdb, only in-frame clones are kept and a portion is missing. Altogether about 58,000 clones are present, over 75% being singletons, with the ten largest covering just over 20%. Sorting used thawed, overnight-rested PBMC stained with anti-CD3, a viability dye and GMM-loaded CD1B tetramer. The CD1B tetramers carried C32 glucose monomycolate purified from Rhodococcus equi. Sequences were obtained from CD1b-GMM tetramer-negative cells sorted from PBMCs. All receptors come from an adult woman with latent tuberculosis.

CDR3 nucleotide sequence: TGTGCCAGCAGCTGGGGACACGGCTACGAGCAGTACTTC. Encoded protein: CASSWGHGYEQYF. The chain uses TRBV5-6 and TRBJ2-7, with D perhaps TRBD1 (6 bases). The germline V gene has CDR1 SGHDT and CDR2 YYEEEE. The CDR3 loop spans 13 amino acids. Trimming pared 3 bases from V and 3 bases from J, leaving 10 bases between.

This chain joins TRBV18 and TRBJ2-6, with 9 bases identical to TRBD1. V lost 3 bases, J lost 2 bases, and 5 bases stayed unmatched. This CDR3 is built from 17 residues. Looked up from germline, CDR1 is KGHSH and CDR2 is LQKENI. The CDR3 reads CASSPGQGRPGANVLTF. CDR3 nucleotides: TGTGCCAGCTCACCGGGACAGGGAAGGCCTGGGGCCAACGTCCTGACTTTC.

J is TRBJ1-2 and V is TRBV28; 9 nucleotides match TRBD1. Germline CDR1 MDHEN, CDR2 SYDVKM. CDR3 length equals 16 residues. V lost 1 base and J lost 0; bases outside the gene matches: 3. The CDR3, as DNA: TGTGCCAGCAGTTTATACCGACAGGGGGCTAACTATGGCTACACCTTC. The encoded protein is CASSLYRQGANYGYTF.

The chain combines TRBV5-1 with TRBJ2-1; D unclear. CDR3 length equals 14 residues. The germline CDR1 and CDR2 sequences are SGHRS and YFSETQ. V was cut by 1 base and J by 8 bases, with 13 bases left in between. The DNA of the CDR3 is TGCGCCAGCAGCTTGATCCCAGGAAACCATGAGCAGTTCTTC. The encoded protein is CASSLIPGNHEQFF.

The chain has TRBV7-9 and TRBJ2-7, with D perhaps TRBD1 (5 bases). The germline V and J ends were trimmed by 2 bases and 2 bases, with 10 bases remaining between them. The germline CDR1 and CDR2 sequences are SEHNR and FQNEAQ (reference sequence). The CDR3 is 14 amino acids. The CDR3 here is CASSLPDRPYEQYF. The CDR3 region has the DNA TGTGCCAGCAGCTTACCAGACAGACCCTACGAGCAGTACTTC.

The chain combines TRBV6-5 with TRBJ2-3; 7 nucleotides line up with TRBD1. Germline lookup yields CDR1 MNHEY and CDR2 SVGAGI. With V trimmed by 4 bases and J by 2 bases, 6 bases remained unmatched. The CDR3 covers 15 residues. CDR3 amino acids: CASSSGDSHTDTQYF. CDR3 nucleotide sequence: TGTGCCAGCAGTTCAGGGGACAGTCACACAGATACGCAGTATTTT.